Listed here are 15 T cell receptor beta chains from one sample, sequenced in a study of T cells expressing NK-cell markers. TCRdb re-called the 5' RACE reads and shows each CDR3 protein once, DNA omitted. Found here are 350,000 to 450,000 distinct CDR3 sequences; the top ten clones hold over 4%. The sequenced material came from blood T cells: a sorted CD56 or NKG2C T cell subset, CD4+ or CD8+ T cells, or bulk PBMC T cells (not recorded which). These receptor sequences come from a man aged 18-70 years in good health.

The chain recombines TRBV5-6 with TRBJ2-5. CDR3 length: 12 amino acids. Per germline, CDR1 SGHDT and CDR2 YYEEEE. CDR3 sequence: CASSAHGETQYF.

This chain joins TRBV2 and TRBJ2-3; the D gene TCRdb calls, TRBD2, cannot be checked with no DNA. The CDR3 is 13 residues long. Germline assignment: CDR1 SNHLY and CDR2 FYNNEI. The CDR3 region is CASSVGRRDTQYF.

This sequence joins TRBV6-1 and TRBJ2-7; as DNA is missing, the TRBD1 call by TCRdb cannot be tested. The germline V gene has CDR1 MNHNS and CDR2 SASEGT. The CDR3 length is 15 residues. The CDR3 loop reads CASSGQGAPTYEQYF.

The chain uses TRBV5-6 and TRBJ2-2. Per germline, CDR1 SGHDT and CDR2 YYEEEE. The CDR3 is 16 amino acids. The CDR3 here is CASSLGRLGVGGELFF.

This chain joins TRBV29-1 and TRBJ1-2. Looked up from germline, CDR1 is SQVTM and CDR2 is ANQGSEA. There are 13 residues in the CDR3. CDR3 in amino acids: CSVTSTAILGYTF.

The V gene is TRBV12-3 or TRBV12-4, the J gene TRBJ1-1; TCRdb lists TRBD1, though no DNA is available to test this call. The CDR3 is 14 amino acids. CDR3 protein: CASTGVEITEEAFF.

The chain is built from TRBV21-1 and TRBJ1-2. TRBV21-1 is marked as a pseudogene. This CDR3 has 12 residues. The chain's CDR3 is CASGFKRVGYTF.

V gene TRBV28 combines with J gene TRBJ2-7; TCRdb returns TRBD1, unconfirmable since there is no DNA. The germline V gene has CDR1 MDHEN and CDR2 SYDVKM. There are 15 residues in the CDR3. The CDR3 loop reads CASSLSYRGLNEQYF.

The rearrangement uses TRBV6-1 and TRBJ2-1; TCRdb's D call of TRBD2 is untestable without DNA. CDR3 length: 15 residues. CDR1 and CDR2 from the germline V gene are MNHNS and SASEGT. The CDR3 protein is CATGGGRGPLSEQFF.

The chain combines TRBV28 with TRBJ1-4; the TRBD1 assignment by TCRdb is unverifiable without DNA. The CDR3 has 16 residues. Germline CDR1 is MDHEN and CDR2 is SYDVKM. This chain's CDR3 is CASSFLKGRGDEKLFF.

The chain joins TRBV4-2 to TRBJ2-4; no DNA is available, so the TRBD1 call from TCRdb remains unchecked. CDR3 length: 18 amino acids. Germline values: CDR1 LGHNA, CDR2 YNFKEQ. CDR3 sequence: CASSQDLGGSGAKNIQYF.

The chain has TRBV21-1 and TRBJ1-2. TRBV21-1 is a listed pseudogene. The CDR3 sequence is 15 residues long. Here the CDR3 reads CASSKVSGGPYGYTF.

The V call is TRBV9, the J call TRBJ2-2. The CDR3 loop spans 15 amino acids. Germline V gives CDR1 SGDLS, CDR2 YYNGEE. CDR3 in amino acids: CASSVAYANTGELFF.

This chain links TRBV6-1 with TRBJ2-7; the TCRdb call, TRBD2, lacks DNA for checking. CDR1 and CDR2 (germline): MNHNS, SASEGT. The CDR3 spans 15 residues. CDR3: CASSAKILVMGEQYF.

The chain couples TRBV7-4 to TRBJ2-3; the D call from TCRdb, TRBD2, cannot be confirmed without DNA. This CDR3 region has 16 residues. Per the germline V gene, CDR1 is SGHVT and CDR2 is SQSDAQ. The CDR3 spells CASSLVSSGPTDTQYF.